Listed below are T cell receptor beta chains from one sample, sequenced in a study of blood T cells in healthy people across ages. Via MiXCR, TCRdb re-called the 5' RACE reads, giving one row per CDR3 protein. The sample consists of 1.5 million to 2 million distinct CDR3 sequences, around 35% of them appearing once. The sample consisted of blood. The receptors were sampled from a woman in her thirties in good health. Both conserved end residues are part of each CDR3. D genes are given only for firm matches. Clone size is given for some rows only: seen once, a few or many times, or a class if the clone is expanded.

- - TRBJ2-1 15 TRBV20-1 CSARDPYPPRNEQFF TGCAGTGCTAGAGACCCCTACCCACCCAGGAATGAGCAGTTCTTC
few TRBD1 TRBJ1-2 17 TRBV5-1 CASSPAGRQGVNYGYTF TGCGCCAGCAGCCCCGCTGGGCGACAGGGGGTCAACTATGGCTACACCTTC
- TRBD1 TRBJ2-7 15 TRBV29-1 CSARDDRGVSYEQYF TGCAGCGCAAGGGACGACAGGGGGGTTTCCTACGAGCAGTACTTC
- TRBD2 TRBJ2-3 15 TRBV7-3 CASSPELAGRDTQYF TGTGCCAGCAGCCCAGAACTAGCGGGGAGGGATACGCAGTATTTT
- - TRBJ1-1 22 TRBV5-1 CASSLAGYFPRVFGDGDTEAFF TGCGCCAGCAGCTTGGCCGGTTATTTCCCCCGGGTCTTCGGGGATGGGGACACTGAAGCTTTCTTT
many - TRBJ1-2 17 TRBV20-1 CSARAYGEGHHYYGYTF TGCAGTGCTAGAGCCTACGGTGAAGGGCACCACTACTATGGCTACACCTTC
once TRBD2 TRBJ2-5 17 TRBV25-1 CASSGETSGIWEETQYF TGTGCCAGCAGTGGAGAGACTAGCGGGATTTGGGAAGAGACCCAGTACTTC
- - TRBJ2-4 14 TRBV10-1 CASSEPRGGNIQYF TGCGCCAGCAGTGAGCCGCGTGGGGGAAACATTCAGTACTTC
- - TRBJ2-3 16 TRBV7-3 CASSLTGGLGTDTQYF TGTGCCAGCAGCTTAACGGGCGGGTTGGGCACAGATACGCAGTATTTT
few - TRBJ2-6 15 TRBV12-3/TRBV12-4 CASRDTGSGANVLTF TGTGCCAGCAGGGACACAGGGTCTGGGGCCAACGTCCTGACTTTC
- - TRBJ2-4 14 TRBV7-2 CASSPGRAKNIQYF TGTGCCAGCAGCCCCGGTCGAGCCAAAAACATTCAGTACTTC
few TRBD1 TRBJ1-6 17 TRBV3-1 CASSPPRTGWRNSPLHF TGTGCCAGCAGCCCTCCCCGGACAGGGTGGCGGAATTCACCCCTCCACTTT
- - TRBJ1-1 14 TRBV6-6 CASSYQDRNTEAFF TGTGCCAGCAGTTACCAGGACAGGAACACTGAAGCTTTCTTT
- - TRBJ2-1 13 TRBV5-6 CASSSMGMHEQFF TGTGCCAGCAGCTCGATGGGGATGCATGAGCAGTTCTTC
- - TRBJ2-7 17 TRBV20-1 CSARDTLSGTVRYEQYF TGCAGTGCTAGAGATACCCTGTCAGGAACTGTCCGCTACGAGCAGTACTTC
many TRBD2 TRBJ2-7 15 TRBV20-1 CSARTGQRGGYEQYF TGCAGTGCACGGACTGGCCAGCGGGGGGGCTACGAGCAGTACTTC
- TRBD1 TRBJ1-4 17 TRBV10-1 CASNSGTGVETNEKLFF TGCGCCAGCAACTCCGGGACAGGGGTGGAAACTAATGAAAAACTGTTTTTT
- - TRBJ2-7 15 TRBV27 CASNLGFQGPYEQYF TGTGCCAGCAATTTGGGCTTTCAGGGCCCCTACGAGCAGTACTTC
few TRBD2 TRBJ2-1 15 TRBV7-9 CASSFSGGPMDEQFF TGTGCCAGCAGCTTTTCGGGGGGGCCGATGGATGAGCAGTTCTTC
- - TRBJ2-5 13 TRBV9 CASSVDKSGTQYF TGTGCCAGCAGCGTAGATAAGTCCGGGACCCAGTACTTC
many - TRBJ2-7 12 TRBV28 CASSGVAYEQYF TGTGCCAGCAGTGGGGTGGCCTACGAGCAGTACTTC
- TRBD2 TRBJ2-1 13 TRBV6-1 CASSAWTRNEQFF TGTGCCAGCAGTGCTTGGACTAGAAATGAGCAGTTCTTC
few TRBD1 TRBJ2-7 14 TRBV28 CATFGTGGSYEQYF TGTGCCACCTTTGGGACAGGGGGATCCTACGAGCAGTACTTC
few TRBD2 TRBJ2-3 22 TRBV13 CASSLGPVDSGRAPYVTDTQYF TGTGCCAGCAGCTTAGGCCCCGTGGATAGCGGGAGGGCTCCGTATGTCACAGATACGCAGTATTTT
few - TRBJ1-3 17 TRBV6-2/TRBV6-3 CASSRRTNLSSGNTIYF TGTGCCAGCAGTCGTCGGACTAATCTGTCCTCTGGAAACACCATATATTTT
- - TRBJ1-2 15 TRBV20-1 CSARAPPSANYGYTF TGCAGTGCTAGAGCCCCTCCCTCGGCGAACTATGGCTACACCTTC
- TRBD1 TRBJ1-3 15 TRBV6-6 CASWTDRESGNTIYF TGTGCCAGCTGGACGGACAGGGAGAGTGGAAACACCATATATTTT
- TRBD1 TRBJ2-5 12 TRBV25-1 CASTGQLGEQYF TGTGCCAGCACGGGACAGCTGGGGGAGCAGTACTTC
- - TRBJ2-5 14 TRBV28 CASSFWGEQETQYF TGTGCCAGCAGTTTTTGGGGAGAGCAAGAGACCCAGTACTTC
few TRBD2 TRBJ2-1 15 TRBV24-1 CATSEIAGPNNEQFF TGTGCCACCAGTGAGATAGCGGGTCCTAACAATGAGCAGTTCTTC
- - TRBJ2-5 16 TRBV12-3/TRBV12-4 CASSLNGELSGETQYF TGTGCCAGCAGTTTAAATGGAGAACTGTCGGGGGAGACCCAGTACTTC
few - TRBJ2-7 14 TRBV7-6 CASSFPGTNYEQYF TGTGCCAGCAGCTTCCCCGGGACGAACTACGAGCAGTACTTC
- - TRBJ2-1 12 TRBV15 CATSRDGHEQFF TGTGCCACCAGCAGAGATGGGCATGAGCAGTTCTTC
few TRBD2 TRBJ2-1 20 TRBV7-9 CASSLVLLSTSGTPYNEQFF TGTGCCAGCAGCCTAGTCTTATTATCGACCAGCGGGACCCCCTACAATGAGCAGTTCTTC
- - TRBJ1-2 15 TRBV18 CASSRRAGRDYGYTF TGTGCCAGCTCTCGGAGGGCAGGGAGAGACTATGGCTACACCTTC
many - TRBJ1-3 15 TRBV10-3 CAISEGSGSGNTIYF TGTGCCATCAGTGAGGGGAGCGGCTCTGGAAACACCATATATTTT
- - TRBJ2-1 15 TRBV18 CASSPRAGGTSEQFF TGTGCCAGCTCACCAAGGGCAGGCGGCACCTCTGAGCAGTTCTTC
- - TRBJ1-1 13 TRBV28 CASSSRLDTEAFF TGTGCCAGCAGTTCACGACTGGACACTGAAGCTTTCTTT
- - TRBJ2-7 14 TRBV7-6 CASSPRAGTYEQYF TGTGCCAGCAGCCCCAGGGCAGGGACCTACGAGCAGTACTTC
- TRBD2 TRBJ2-1 12 TRBV6-6 CASSSSGTTQFF TGTGCCAGCAGTTCCTCCGGGACTACGCAGTTCTTC
- - TRBJ2-5 17 TRBV3-1 CASSQTKTGPLQETQYF TGTGCCAGCAGCCAAACCAAAACAGGGCCCCTCCAAGAGACCCAGTACTTC